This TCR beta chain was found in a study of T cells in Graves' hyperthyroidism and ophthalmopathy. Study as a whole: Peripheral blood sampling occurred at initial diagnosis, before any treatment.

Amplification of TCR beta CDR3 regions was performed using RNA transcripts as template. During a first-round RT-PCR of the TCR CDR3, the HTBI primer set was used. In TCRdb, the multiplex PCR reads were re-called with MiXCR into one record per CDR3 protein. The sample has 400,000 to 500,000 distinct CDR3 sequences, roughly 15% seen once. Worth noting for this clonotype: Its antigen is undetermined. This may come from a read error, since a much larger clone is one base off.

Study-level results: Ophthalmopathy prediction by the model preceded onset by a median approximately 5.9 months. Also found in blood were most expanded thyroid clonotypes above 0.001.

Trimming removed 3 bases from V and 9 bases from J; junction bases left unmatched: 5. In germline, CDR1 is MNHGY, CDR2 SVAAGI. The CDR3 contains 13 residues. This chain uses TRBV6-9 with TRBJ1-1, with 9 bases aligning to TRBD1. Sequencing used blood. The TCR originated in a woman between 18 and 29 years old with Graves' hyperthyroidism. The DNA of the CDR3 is TGTGCCAGCAGTTACCCGGACAGGGGTAAAGCTTTCTTT. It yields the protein CASSYPDRGKAFF.